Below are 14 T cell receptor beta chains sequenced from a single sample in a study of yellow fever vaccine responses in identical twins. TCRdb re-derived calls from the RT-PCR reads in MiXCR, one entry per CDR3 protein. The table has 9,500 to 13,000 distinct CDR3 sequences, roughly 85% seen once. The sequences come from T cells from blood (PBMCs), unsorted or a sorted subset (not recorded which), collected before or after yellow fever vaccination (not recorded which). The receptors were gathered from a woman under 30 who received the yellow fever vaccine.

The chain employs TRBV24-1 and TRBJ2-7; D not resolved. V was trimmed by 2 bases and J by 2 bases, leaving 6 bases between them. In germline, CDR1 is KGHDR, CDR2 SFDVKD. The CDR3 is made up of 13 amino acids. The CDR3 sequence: CATSDSAAYEQYF. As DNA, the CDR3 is TGTGCCACCAGTGATTCGGCGGCCTACGAGCAGTACTTC.

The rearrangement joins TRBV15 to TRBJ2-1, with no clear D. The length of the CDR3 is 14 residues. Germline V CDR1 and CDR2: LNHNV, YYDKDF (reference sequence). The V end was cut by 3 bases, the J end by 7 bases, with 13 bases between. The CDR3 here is CATSRTPPQNEQFF. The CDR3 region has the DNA TGTGCCACCAGCAGGACGCCCCCACAGAATGAGCAGTTCTTC. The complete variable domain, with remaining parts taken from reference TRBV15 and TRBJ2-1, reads DAMVIQNPRYQVTQFGKPVTLSCSQTLNHNVMYWYQQKSSQAPKLLFHYYDKDFNNEADTPDNFQSRRPNTSFCFLDIRSPGLGDTAMYLCATSRTPPQNEQFFGPGTRLTVL.

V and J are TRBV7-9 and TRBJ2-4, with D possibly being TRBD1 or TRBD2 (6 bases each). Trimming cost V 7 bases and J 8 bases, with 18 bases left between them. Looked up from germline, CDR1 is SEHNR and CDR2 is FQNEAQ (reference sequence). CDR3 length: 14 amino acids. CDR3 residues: CASTGGDNRDIQYF. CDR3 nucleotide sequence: TGTGCCAGCACCGGGGGTGACAACAGGGACATTCAGTACTTC.

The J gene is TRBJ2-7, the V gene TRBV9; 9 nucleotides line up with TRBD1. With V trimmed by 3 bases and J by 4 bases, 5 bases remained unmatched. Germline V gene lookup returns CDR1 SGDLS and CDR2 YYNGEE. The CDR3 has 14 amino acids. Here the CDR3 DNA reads TGTGCCAGCAGCGCCGGGACAGGGAATTACGAGCAGTACTTC. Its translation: CASSAGTGNYEQYF.

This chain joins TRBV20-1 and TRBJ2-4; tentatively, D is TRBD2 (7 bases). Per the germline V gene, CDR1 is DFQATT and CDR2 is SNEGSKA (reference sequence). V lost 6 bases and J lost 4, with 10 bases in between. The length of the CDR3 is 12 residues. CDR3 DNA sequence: TGCAGTGCGGGAGGGGGGAAAAACATTCAGTACTTC. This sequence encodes CSAGGGKNIQYF.

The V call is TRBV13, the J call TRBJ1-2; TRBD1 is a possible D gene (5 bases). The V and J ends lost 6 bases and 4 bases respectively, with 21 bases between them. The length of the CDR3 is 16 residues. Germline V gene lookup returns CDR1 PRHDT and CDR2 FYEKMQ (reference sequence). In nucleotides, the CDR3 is TGTGCCAGCAGTAAGAGACTGGGACGGGCGCTCTATGGCTACACCTTC. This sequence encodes CASSKRLGRALYGYTF.

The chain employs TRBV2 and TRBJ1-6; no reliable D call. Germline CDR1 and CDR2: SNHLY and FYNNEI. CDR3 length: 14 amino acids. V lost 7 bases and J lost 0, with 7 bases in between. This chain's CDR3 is CASTASSYNSPLHF. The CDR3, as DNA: TGTGCCAGCACGGCGAGCTCCTATAATTCACCCCTCCACTTT.

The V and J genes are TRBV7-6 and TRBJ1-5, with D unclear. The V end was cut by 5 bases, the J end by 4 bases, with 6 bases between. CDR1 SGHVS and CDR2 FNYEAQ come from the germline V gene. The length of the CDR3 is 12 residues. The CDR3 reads CASSPINQPQHF. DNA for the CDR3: TGTGCCAGCAGCCCAATTAATCAGCCCCAGCATTTT.

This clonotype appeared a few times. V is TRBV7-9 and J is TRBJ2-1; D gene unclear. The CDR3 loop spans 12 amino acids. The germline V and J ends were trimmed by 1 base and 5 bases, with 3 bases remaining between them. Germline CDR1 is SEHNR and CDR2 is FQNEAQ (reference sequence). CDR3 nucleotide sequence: TGTGCCAGCAGCTTAGTTAACAATGAGCAGTTCTTC. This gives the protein CASSLVNNEQFF.

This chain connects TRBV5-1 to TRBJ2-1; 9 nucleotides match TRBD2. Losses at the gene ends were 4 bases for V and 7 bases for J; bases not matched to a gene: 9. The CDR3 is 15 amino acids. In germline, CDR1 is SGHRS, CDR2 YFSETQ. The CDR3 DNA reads TGCGCCAGCAGCCCCAAGTTAGCGGGAGTAAATGAGCAGTTCTTC. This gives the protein CASSPKLAGVNEQFF.

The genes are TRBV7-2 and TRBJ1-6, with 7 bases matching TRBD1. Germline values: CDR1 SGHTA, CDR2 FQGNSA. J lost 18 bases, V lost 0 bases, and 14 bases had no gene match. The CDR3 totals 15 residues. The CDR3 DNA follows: TGTGCCAGCAGCTTAGCGTACAGGGGAATAGATTATCCCCACTTT. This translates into CASSLAYRGIDYPHF. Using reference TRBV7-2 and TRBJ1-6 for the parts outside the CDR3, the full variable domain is GAGVSQSPSNKVTEKGKDVELRCDPISGHTALYWYRQSLGQGLEFLIYFQGNSAPDKSGLPSDRFSAERTGGSVSTLTIQRTQQEDSAVYLCASSLAYRGIDYPHFGNGTRLTVT.

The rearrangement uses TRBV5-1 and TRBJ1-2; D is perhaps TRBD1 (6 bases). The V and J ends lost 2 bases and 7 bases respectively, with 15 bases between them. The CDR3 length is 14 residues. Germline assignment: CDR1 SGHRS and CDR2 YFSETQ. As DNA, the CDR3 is TGCGCCAGCAGCTTTTCGGGGGGCAATGCTGGCTACACCTTC. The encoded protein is CASSFSGGNAGYTF.

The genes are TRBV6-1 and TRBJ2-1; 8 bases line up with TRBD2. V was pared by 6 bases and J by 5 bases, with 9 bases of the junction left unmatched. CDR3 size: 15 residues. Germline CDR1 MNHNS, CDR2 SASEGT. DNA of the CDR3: TGTGCCAGCAGCGAGAGCGGGAGTAACCACAATGAGCAGTTCTTC. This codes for CASSESGSNHNEQFF.

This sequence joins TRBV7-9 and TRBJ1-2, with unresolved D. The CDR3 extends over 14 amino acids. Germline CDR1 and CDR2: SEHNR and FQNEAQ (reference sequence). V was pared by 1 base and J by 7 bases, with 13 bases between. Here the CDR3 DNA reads TGTGCCAGCAGCTTAGATCAGGACGGTGCTGGCTACACCTTC. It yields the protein CASSLDQDGAGYTF.